The 21 T cell receptor beta chains presented below share a single source sample, sequenced in a study of T cells in Graves' hyperthyroidism and ophthalmopathy. TCR beta CDR3 sequences were amplified from RNA transcripts. The TCR CDR3 first-round RT-PCR relied on the HTBI primer set. TCRdb re-called the multiplex PCR reads through MiXCR, storing one row per CDR3 protein. The table has more than 550,000 distinct CDR3 sequences, around 20% seen once. Sequencing used blood. Receptors originate from a woman aged 45-59 years with Graves' hyperthyroidism that later progressed to Graves' ophthalmopathy.

This clonotype was counted between two and nine times. The chain has TRBV20-1 and TRBJ1-4; 7 nucleotides agree with TRBD1. J was trimmed by 8 bases and V by 4 bases; bases with no gene match: 16. The germline V gene has CDR1 DFQATT and CDR2 SNEGSKA (reference sequence). The length of the CDR3 is 16 residues. The CDR3 here is CSANRQSGGIGEKLFF. The CDR3 coding sequence is TGCAGTGCTAACCGTCAATCAGGGGGTATAGGGGAAAAACTGTTTTTT.

This clonotype was counted between two and nine times. CDR3 region: CASSQEPQLGTVNTEAFF. The CDR3 DNA follows: TGTGCCAGCAGCCAAGAGCCCCAACTTGGGACAGTGAACACTGAAGCTTTCTTT. The V and J genes are TRBV4-2 and TRBJ1-1; 7 nucleotides match TRBD1. The V segment lost 0 bases and the J segment 0 bases; nucleotides outside the gene matches: 10. This CDR3 has 18 amino acids. CDR1 is LGHNA and CDR2 is YNFKEQ in the germline V gene.

This clonotype came up a few times. The chain couples TRBV6-1 to TRBJ1-4; 9 nucleotides agree with TRBD1. The CDR3 runs 12 residues. CDR1 is MNHNS, CDR2 SASEGT, per germline. With 6 bases clipped from V and 7 bases from J, the junction kept 0 bases outside the gene matches. The chain's CDR3 is CASRDRGEKLFF. CDR3 DNA: TGTGCCAGCAGGGACAGGGGTGAAAAACTGTTTTTT.

The chain employs TRBV20-1 and TRBJ2-7, with unresolved D. The V and J ends lost 3 bases and 6 bases respectively, with 9 bases between them. The CDR3 runs 11 residues. In germline, CDR1 is DFQATT, CDR2 SNEGSKA (reference sequence). CDR3 loop: CSASPTSEQYF. In nucleotides, the CDR3 is TGCAGTGCTAGTCCCACGTCCGAGCAGTACTTC.

In this sample, this clonotype turned up many times. J is TRBJ1-1 and V is TRBV18, with D possibly matching TRBD1 (5 bases). Trimming took 3 bases from V and 6 from J, leaving 11 bases between them. Germline V CDR1 and CDR2: KGHSH, LQKENI. The CDR3 extends over 13 amino acids. CDR3 sequence: CASSPGQGAEAFF. The CDR3 DNA reads TGTGCCAGCTCACCTGGGCAGGGCGCTGAAGCTTTCTTT.

This clonotype was seen many times. This chain joins TRBV2 and TRBJ2-1; 9 bases are shared with TRBD1. V gave up 8 bases and J gave up 4 bases; unmatched junction bases: 3. The CDR3 is made up of 13 amino acids. CDR1 is SNHLY, CDR2 FYNNEI, per germline. Written as DNA, the CDR3 is TGTGCCAGCCGGGACAGGGTTTACAATGAGCAGTTCTTC. Amino acids: CASRDRVYNEQFF.

This clonotype has ten or more counts. The chain recombines TRBV5-6 with TRBJ2-1; no definite D call. The CDR3 sequence is 14 residues long. Trimming removed 0 bases from V and 4 bases from J, with 8 bases in between. Germline CDR1 is SGHDT and CDR2 is YYEEEE. CDR3 protein: CASSLAGRYNEQFF. DNA for the CDR3: TGTGCCAGCAGCTTGGCAGGTCGGTACAATGAGCAGTTCTTC.

This clonotype turned up a few times. V is TRBV30 and J is TRBJ2-7; the match to TRBD1 covers 8 bases. The junction had 4 bases not matched to a gene; V was cut back by 0 bases and J by 3 bases. The length of the CDR3 is 14 residues. CDR1 and CDR2 (germline): GTSNPN, SVGIG (reference sequence). The CDR3: CAWSVSRGLYEQYF. CDR3 nucleotides: TGTGCCTGGAGTGTGAGCAGGGGGCTCTACGAGCAGTACTTC. Full variable domain (rest looked up from reference TRBV30 and TRBJ2-7): SQTIHQWPATLVQPVGSPLSLECTVEGTSNPNLYWYRQAAGRGLQLLFYSVGIGQISSEVPQNLSASRPQDRQFILSSKKLLLSDSGFYLCAWSVSRGLYEQYFGPGTRLTVT.

The chain joins TRBV5-1 to TRBJ2-7, with TRBD1 as a possible D gene (6 bases). Between the trimmed V and J ends, which lost 4 bases and 2 bases, there was a span of 16 bases. The CDR3 runs 15 residues. Per the germline V gene, CDR1 is SGHRS and CDR2 is YFSETQ. CDR3 protein: CASSIDVTGPYEQYF. CDR3 in DNA: TGCGCCAGCAGCATCGACGTGACAGGCCCCTACGAGCAGTACTTC.

This clonotype was seen more than once but under ten times. The chain joins TRBV3-1 to TRBJ1-3, with D perhaps TRBD1 (5 bases). CDR3 length equals 17 residues. V lost 4 bases and J lost 1, with 17 bases in between. Looked up from germline, CDR1 is LGHDT and CDR2 is YNNKEL (reference sequence). Written as DNA, the CDR3 is TGTGCCAGCAGCCCCCCCGTCGGAGGGACGTCTGGAAACACCATATATTTT. The encoded protein is CASSPPVGGTSGNTIYF.

This clonotype was counted at least ten times. Here the CDR3 DNA reads TGTGCCTGGAGTGTACGGCAGAATCAGCCCCAGCATTTT. This codes for CAWSVRQNQPQHF. This chain uses TRBV30 with TRBJ1-5; unclear D gene. This CDR3 comprises 13 residues. The germline CDR1 and CDR2 sequences are GTSNPN and SVGIG (reference sequence). V was clipped by 0 bases and J by 4 bases, with 7 bases between them. Supplemented by reference TRBV30 and TRBJ1-5, the full variable domain reads SQTIHQWPATLVQPVGSPLSLECTVEGTSNPNLYWYRQAAGRGLQLLFYSVGIGQISSEVPQNLSASRPQDRQFILSSKKLLLSDSGFYLCAWSVRQNQPQHFGDGTRLSIL.

This rearrangement joins TRBV25-1 to TRBJ1-2; 8 bases map to TRBD1. Germline CDR1 and CDR2: MGHDK and SYGVNS. V dropped 0 bases and J dropped 7; count of bases not matched to a gene: 10. The CDR3 is 16 amino acids. The CDR3 DNA reads as TGTGCCAGCAGTGAATATGGACAGGGTGGACTGGGTGGCTACACCTTC. Protein sequence: CASSEYGQGGLGGYTF.

The sample holds many counts of this clonotype. This sequence joins TRBV10-3 and TRBJ1-1; D remains unclear. This CDR3 has 13 amino acids. V lost 3 bases, J lost 1 base, and 6 bases lay in between. Germline CDR1 ENHRY, CDR2 SYGVKD. CDR3 amino acids: CAISDWRNTEAFF. CDR3 in DNA: TGTGCCATCAGTGACTGGCGGAACACTGAAGCTTTCTTT.

This clonotype has ten or more counts. The chain combines TRBV3-1 with TRBJ2-3; a weak D match, TRBD1 (5 bases). This CDR3 has 14 residues. The V and J ends lost 0 bases and 2 bases respectively, with 6 bases between them. Germline V CDR1 and CDR2: LGHDT, YNNKEL (reference sequence). The CDR3 DNA is TGTGCCAGCAGCCAAGAACAGGACACAGATACGCAGTATTTT. Protein product: CASSQEQDTDTQYF.

As regards this clonotype: Germline and junction disagree at one end, which may indicate a read error. V gene TRBV4-1 combines with J gene TRBJ2-1; 9 positions agree with TRBD2. Germline assignment: CDR1 MGHRA and CDR2 YSYEKL. This CDR3 has 17 amino acids. The CDR3 protein is CASSQVSAGGIYNEQFF. The CDR3 DNA reads as TGTGCCAGCAGCCAAGTCTCAGCGGGGGGAATCTACAATGAGCAGTTCTTC.

The chain joins TRBV27 to TRBJ2-1; D gene uncertain. The CDR3 spans 18 residues. Germline V gene sequence: CDR1 MNHEY, CDR2 SMNVEV (reference sequence). Trimming shortened V by 6 bases and J by 4 bases, and 25 bases separated the two germline ends. The CDR3 here is CASRTAPWAPYPYNEQFF. The CDR3 bases are TGTGCCAGCAGAACCGCCCCCTGGGCCCCCTACCCTTACAATGAGCAGTTCTTC.

The chain has TRBV20-1 and TRBJ2-5, with TRBD1 matching 7 bases. The V gene's germline CDR1 is DFQATT and CDR2 SNEGSKA (reference sequence). The CDR3 runs to 13 residues. V shed 6 bases, J shed 4 bases, and the junction held 8 bases outside the gene matches. The CDR3 sequence: CSASGGWGETQYF. The CDR3 region has the DNA TGCAGTGCGTCAGGGGGTTGGGGAGAGACCCAGTACTTC.

The chain couples TRBV2 to TRBJ2-1; 10 bases are a match to TRBD2. CDR3 length: 15 amino acids. The junction had 6 bases not matched to a gene; V was cut back by 3 bases and J by 7 bases. CDR1 is SNHLY, CDR2 FYNNEI, per germline. CDR3 region: CASSDSGGARNEQFF. CDR3 in DNA: TGTGCCAGCAGTGACAGCGGGGGGGCCAGGAATGAGCAGTTCTTC.

This clonotype was seen a handful of times. Here the CDR3 DNA reads TGTGCCAGCAGCAACCTACTTGATGCAGATACGCAGTATTTT. Protein sequence: CASSNLLDADTQYF. The chain is built from TRBV3-1 and TRBJ2-3; D not resolved. Trimming stripped 5 bases from V and 4 bases from J, with 13 bases between. There are 14 residues in the CDR3. Germline CDR1 and CDR2: LGHDT and YNNKEL (reference sequence).

This clonotype was recorded at least ten times. The chain's CDR3 is CASSSDLQETQYF. The CDR3 nucleotides are TGTGCCAGCTCATCGGACTTGCAAGAGACCCAGTACTTC. The rearrangement joins TRBV18 to TRBJ2-5, with D possibly TRBD2 on 5 matching bases. V dropped 5 bases and J dropped 2 bases, with 9 bases sitting between them. Germline-derived CDR1 and CDR2 are KGHSH and LQKENI. This CDR3 region has 13 residues.

The rearrangement joins TRBV5-1 to TRBJ2-2; maybe TRBD1 (6 bases). Trimming took 4 bases from V and 7 from J, leaving 11 bases between them. The CDR3 is made up of 13 amino acids. Germline V gives CDR1 SGHRS, CDR2 YFSETQ. Here the CDR3 reads CASSLDSIGELFF. For the CDR3, the DNA is TGCGCCAGCAGCCTGGACAGTATCGGGGAGCTGTTTTTT.